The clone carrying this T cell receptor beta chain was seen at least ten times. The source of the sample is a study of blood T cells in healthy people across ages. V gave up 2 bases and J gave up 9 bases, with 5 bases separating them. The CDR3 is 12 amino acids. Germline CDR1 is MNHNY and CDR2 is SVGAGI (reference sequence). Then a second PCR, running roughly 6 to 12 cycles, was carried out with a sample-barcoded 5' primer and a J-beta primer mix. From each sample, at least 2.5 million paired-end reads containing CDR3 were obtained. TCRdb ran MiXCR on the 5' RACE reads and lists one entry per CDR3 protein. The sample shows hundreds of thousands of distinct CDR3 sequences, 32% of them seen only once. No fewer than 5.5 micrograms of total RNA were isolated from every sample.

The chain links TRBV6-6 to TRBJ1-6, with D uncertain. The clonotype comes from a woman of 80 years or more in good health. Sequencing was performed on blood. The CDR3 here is CASSYTSSPLHF. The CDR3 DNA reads TGTGCCAGCAGTTACACCTCTTCACCCCTCCACTTT.